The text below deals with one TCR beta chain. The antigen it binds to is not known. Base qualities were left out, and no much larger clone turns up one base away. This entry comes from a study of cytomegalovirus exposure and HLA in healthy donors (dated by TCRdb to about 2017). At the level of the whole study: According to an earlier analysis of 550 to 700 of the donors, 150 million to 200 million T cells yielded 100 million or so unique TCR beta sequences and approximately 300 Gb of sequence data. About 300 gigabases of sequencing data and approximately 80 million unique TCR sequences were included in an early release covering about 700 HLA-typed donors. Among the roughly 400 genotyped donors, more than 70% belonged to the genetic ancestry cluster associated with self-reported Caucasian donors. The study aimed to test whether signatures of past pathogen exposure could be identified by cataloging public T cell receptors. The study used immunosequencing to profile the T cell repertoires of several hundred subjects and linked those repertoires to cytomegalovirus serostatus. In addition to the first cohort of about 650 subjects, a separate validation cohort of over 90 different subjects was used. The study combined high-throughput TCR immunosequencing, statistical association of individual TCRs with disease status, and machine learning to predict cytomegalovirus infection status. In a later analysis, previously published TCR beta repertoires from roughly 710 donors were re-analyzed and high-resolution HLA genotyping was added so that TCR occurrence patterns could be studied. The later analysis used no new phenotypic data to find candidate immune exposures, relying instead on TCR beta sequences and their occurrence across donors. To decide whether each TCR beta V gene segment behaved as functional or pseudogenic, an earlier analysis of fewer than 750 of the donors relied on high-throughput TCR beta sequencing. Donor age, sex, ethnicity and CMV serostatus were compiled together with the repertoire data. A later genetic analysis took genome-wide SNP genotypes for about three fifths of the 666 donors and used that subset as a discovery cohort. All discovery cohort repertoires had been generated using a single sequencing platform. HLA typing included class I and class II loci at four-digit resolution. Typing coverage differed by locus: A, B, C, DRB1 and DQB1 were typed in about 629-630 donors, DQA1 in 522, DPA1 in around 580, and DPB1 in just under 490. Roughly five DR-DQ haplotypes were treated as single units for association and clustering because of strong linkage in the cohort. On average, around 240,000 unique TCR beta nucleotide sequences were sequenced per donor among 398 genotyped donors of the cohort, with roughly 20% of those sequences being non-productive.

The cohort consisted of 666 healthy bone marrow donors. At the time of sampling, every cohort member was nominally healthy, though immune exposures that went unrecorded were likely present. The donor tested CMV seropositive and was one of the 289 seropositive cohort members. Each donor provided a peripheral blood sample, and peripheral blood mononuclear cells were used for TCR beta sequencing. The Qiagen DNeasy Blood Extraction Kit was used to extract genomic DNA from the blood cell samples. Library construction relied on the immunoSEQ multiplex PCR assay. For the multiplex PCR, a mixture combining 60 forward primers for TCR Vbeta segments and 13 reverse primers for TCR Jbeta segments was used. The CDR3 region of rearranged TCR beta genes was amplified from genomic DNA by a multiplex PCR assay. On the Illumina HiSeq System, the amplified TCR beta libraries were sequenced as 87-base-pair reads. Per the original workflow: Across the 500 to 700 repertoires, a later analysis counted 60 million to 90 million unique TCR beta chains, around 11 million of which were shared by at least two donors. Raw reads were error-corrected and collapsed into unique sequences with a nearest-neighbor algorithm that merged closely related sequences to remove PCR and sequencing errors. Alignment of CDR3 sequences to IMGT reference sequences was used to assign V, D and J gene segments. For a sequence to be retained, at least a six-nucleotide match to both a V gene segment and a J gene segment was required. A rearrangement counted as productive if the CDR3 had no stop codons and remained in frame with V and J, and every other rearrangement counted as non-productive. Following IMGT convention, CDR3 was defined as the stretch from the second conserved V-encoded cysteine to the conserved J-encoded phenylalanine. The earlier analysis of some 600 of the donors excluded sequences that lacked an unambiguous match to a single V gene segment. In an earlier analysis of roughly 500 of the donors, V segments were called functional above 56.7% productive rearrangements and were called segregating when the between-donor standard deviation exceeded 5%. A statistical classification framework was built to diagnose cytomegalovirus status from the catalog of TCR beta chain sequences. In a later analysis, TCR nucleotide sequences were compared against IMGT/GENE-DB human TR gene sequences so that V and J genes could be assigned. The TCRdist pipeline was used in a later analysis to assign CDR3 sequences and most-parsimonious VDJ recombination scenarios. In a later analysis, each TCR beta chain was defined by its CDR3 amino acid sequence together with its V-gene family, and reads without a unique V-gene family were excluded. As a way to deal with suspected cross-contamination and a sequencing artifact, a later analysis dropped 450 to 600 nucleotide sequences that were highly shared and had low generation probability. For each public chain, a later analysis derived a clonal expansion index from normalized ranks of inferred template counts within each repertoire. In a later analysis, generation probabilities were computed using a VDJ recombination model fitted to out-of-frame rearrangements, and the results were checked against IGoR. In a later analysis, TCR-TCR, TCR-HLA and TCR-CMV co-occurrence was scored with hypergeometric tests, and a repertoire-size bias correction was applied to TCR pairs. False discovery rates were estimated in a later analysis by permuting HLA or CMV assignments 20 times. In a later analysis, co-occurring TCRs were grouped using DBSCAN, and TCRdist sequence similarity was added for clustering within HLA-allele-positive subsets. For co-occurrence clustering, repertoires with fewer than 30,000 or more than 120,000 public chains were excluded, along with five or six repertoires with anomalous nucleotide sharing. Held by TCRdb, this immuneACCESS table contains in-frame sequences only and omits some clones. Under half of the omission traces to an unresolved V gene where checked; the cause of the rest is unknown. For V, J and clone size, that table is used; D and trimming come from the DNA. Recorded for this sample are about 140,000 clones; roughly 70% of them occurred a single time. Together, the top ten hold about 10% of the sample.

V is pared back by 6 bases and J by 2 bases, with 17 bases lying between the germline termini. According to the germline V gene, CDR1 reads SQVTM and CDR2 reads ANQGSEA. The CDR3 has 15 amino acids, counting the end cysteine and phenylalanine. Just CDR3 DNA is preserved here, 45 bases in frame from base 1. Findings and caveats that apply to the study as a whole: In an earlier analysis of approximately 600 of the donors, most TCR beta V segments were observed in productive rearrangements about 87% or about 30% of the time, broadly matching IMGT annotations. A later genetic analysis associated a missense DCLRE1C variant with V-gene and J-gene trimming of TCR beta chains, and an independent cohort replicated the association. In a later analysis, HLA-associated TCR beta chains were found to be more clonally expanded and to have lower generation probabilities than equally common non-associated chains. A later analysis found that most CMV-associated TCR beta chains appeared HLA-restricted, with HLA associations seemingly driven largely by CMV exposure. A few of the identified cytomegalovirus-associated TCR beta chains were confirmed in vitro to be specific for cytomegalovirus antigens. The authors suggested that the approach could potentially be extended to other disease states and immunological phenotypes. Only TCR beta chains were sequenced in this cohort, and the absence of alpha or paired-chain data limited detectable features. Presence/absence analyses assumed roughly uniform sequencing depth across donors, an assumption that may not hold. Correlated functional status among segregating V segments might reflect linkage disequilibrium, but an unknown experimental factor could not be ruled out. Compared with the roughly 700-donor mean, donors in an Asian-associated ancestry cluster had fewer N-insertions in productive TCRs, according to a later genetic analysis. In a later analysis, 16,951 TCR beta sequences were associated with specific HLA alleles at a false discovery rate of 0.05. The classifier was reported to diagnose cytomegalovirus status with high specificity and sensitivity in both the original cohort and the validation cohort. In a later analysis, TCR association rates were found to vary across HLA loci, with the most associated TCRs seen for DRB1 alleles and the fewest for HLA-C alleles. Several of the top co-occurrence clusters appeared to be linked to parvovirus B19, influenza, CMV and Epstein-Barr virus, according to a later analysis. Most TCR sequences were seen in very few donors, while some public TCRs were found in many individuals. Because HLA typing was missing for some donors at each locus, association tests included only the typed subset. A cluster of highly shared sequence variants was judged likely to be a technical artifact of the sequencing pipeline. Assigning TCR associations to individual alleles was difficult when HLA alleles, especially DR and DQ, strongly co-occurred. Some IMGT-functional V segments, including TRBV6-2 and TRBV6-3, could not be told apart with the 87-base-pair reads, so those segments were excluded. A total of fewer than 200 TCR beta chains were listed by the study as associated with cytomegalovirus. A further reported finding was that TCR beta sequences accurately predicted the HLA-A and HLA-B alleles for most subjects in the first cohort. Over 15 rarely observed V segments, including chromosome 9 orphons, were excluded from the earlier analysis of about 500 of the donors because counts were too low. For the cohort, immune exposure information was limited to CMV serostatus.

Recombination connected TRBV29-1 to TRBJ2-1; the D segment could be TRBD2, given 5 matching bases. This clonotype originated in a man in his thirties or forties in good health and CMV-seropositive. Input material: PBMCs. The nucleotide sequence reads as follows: TGCAGCGTGGCCTCTCCAGCGGCGACCTACAATGAGCAGTTCTTC. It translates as CSVASPAATYNEQFF.